These T cell receptor beta chains were read from a single sample in a study of early T cells in non-severe SARS-CoV-2 infection. TCRdb reanalysed the 5' RACE reads using MiXCR and keeps one entry per CDR3 protein. Of 50,000 or so distinct CDR3 sequences detected, more than 13% appear once; the ten largest clones hold approximately 11%. The sample here was whole blood, taken at baseline. These receptors were obtained from an adult who was a healthcare worker with PCR-confirmed SARS-CoV-2 infection or an uninfected control (not recorded which). Both conserved end residues are part of each CDR3. A D gene is named only where the DNA matches it firmly. Not every row has a clone size; where given, it reads once, few, many or a size class.

>TRBJ1-5|.|TRBV10-3|15|many
CAISESRQGNQPQHF
TGTGCCATCAGTGAGTCGAGGCAGGGCAATCAGCCCCAGCATTTT
>TRBJ2-1|.|TRBV5-1|14|.
CASSLGSQGNEQFF
TGCGCCAGCAGCTTGGGCTCACAGGGCAATGAGCAGTTCTTC
>TRBJ2-5|TRBD2|TRBV5-4|16|many
CASSPPGTSGKETQYF
TGTGCCAGCAGCCCTCCCGGGACTAGCGGCAAAGAGACCCAGTACTTC
>TRBJ2-7|.|TRBV24-1|16|medium-sized
CATSDSRQGASNEQYF
TGTGCCACCAGTGATTCTCGGCAGGGCGCCTCCAACGAGCAGTACTTC
>TRBJ2-1|.|TRBV7-9|13|few
CASSHDDGAEQFF
TGTGCCAGCAGTCACGATGACGGGGCCGAGCAGTTCTTC
>TRBJ1-1|TRBD1|TRBV5-1|15|many
CASSRDRLVDTEAFF
TGCGCCAGCAGCCGGGACAGGCTTGTAGACACTGAAGCTTTCTTT
>TRBJ2-7|TRBD1|TRBV12-3/TRBV12-4|14|few
CASSLRQGASEQYF
TGTGCCAGCAGTTTAAGACAGGGGGCATCCGAGCAGTACTTC
>TRBJ2-5|.|TRBV7-2|15|few
CASSFGGMYQETQYF
TGTGCCAGCAGCTTCGGCGGCATGTATCAAGAGACCCAGTACTTC
>TRBJ2-4|TRBD2|TRBV12-3/TRBV12-4|15|few
CASSLMRGAKNIQYF
TGTGCCAGCAGTTTGATGCGGGGGGCCAAAAACATTCAGTACTTC
>TRBJ2-7|.|TRBV16|14|few
CASSQYAGSYEQYF
TGTGCCAGCAGCCAATATGCAGGGTCCTACGAGCAGTACTTC
>TRBJ2-7|.|TRBV4-1|15|few
CASSQDPGASREQYF
TGCGCCAGCAGCCAAGATCCAGGGGCCTCCCGTGAGCAGTACTTC
>TRBJ1-1|.|TRBV28|11|.
CASSLRREAFF
TGTGCCAGCAGTTTGAGGAGGGAAGCTTTCTTT
>TRBJ2-2|.|TRBV28|14|many
CASSLGGNTGELFF
TGTGCCAGCAGTTTAGGCGGGAACACCGGGGAGCTGTTTTTT
>TRBJ2-2|.|TRBV4-1|16|.
CASSQGIGRATGELFF
TGCGCCAGCAGCCAGGGAATAGGCAGGGCCACCGGGGAGCTGTTTTTT
>TRBJ2-2|TRBD2|TRBV20-1|15|.
CSARGLAGGPGELFF
TGCAGTGCTAGGGGACTAGCGGGAGGGCCCGGGGAGCTGTTTTTT
>TRBJ1-4|.|TRBV2|13|.
CASRGEFPLELFF
TGTGCCAGCAGGGGGGAGTTCCCACTGGAACTGTTTTTT
>TRBJ2-2|.|TRBV20-1|13|.
CSAPPGDTGELFF
TGCAGTGCCCCGCCGGGGGACACCGGGGAGCTGTTTTTT
>TRBJ2-6|.|TRBV20-1|14|few
CSAPPFSGANVLTF
TGCAGTGCCCCTCCTTTCTCTGGGGCCAACGTCCTGACTTTC
>TRBJ1-6|.|TRBV6-1|14|few
CASSERVWDSPLHF
TGTGCCAGCAGCGAAAGGGTCTGGGATTCACCCCTCCACTTT
>TRBJ1-4|TRBD1|TRBV15|15|many
CATTRDSLTSEKLFF
TGTGCCACCACCCGGGACAGCCTGACAAGCGAAAAACTGTTTTTT
>TRBJ2-3|TRBD2|TRBV11-2|17|few
CASTIQISGRIKDTQYF
TGTGCCAGCACCATACAGATTAGCGGGAGAATAAAAGATACGCAGTATTTT
>TRBJ2-3|.|TRBV7-9|13|many
CASSPTGTDTQYF
TGTGCCAGCAGCCCGACTGGCACAGATACGCAGTATTTT
>TRBJ1-6|TRBD1|TRBV28|15|.
CASSARTGIASPLHF
TGTGCCAGCAGCGCCCGGACAGGGATAGCTTCACCCCTCCACTTT
>TRBJ2-5|.|TRBV28|16|few
CASSSPRGQSTETQYF
TGTGCCAGCAGTTCCCCCCGGGGCCAGAGCACCGAGACCCAGTACTTC
>TRBJ2-3|.|TRBV24-1|17|many
CATSREHSFPSTDTQYF
TGTGCCACCAGCAGGGAGCACTCATTTCCTAGCACAGATACGCAGTATTTT
>TRBJ1-2|TRBD1|TRBV20-1|14|many
CSAYGTETNYGYTF
TGCAGTGCTTATGGGACAGAGACTAACTATGGCTACACCTTC
>TRBJ2-4|TRBD2|TRBV3-1|12|.
CASSQGTSGWIF
TGTGCCAGCAGCCAAGGGACTAGCGGGTGGATCTTC
>TRBJ1-4|.|TRBV2|14|.
CASSRGLGREKLFF
TGTGCCAGCAGTCGTGGACTGGGAAGGGAAAAACTGTTTTTT
>TRBJ1-2|TRBD1|TRBV6-1|16|.
CASSEPGQGSLAGYTF
TGTGCCAGCAGTGAACCGGGACAGGGGTCTTTGGCTGGCTACACCTTC
>TRBJ2-3|TRBD2|TRBV2|16|.
CASTGWSGRLADTQYF
TGTGCCAGCACCGGGTGGAGCGGGAGGTTGGCAGATACGCAGTATTTT
>TRBJ2-1|.|TRBV28|15|few
CASRANRGGYNEQFF
TGTGCCAGCAGGGCTAACAGGGGAGGCTACAATGAGCAGTTCTTC
>TRBJ2-5|TRBD1|TRBV11-1|16|.
CASSYRDREIQETQYF
TGTGCCAGCAGCTACCGGGACAGGGAAATCCAAGAGACCCAGTACTTC
>TRBJ1-5|.|TRBV28|16|.
CASSPLGRINNQPQHF
TGTGCCAGCAGTCCCTTGGGAAGAATAAACAATCAGCCCCAGCATTTT
>TRBJ2-3|TRBD1|TRBV20-1|16|.
CSATEHGQGSTDTQYF
TGCAGTGCAACCGAGCATGGACAGGGCAGCACAGATACGCAGTATTTT
>TRBJ2-1|TRBD2|TRBV20-1|15|few
CSAPDPGGSYNEQFF
TGCAGTGCTCCCGATCCGGGAGGCTCCTACAATGAGCAGTTCTTC
>TRBJ2-7|.|TRBV10-3|16|.
CAISAYSGESSYEQYF
TGTGCCATCAGTGCCTACTCGGGCGAGAGCTCCTACGAGCAGTACTTC
>TRBJ1-1|.|TRBV5-1|14|.
CASSLEWAGTEAFF
TGCGCCAGCAGCTTGGAGTGGGCGGGCACTGAAGCTTTCTTT
>TRBJ2-2|TRBD1|TRBV18|14|few
CASSLDRVTGELFF
TGTGCCAGCTCACTGGACAGGGTGACCGGGGAGCTGTTTTTT
>TRBJ2-5|TRBD2|TRBV5-4|16|many
CASSSGLAGAQETQYF
TGTGCCAGCAGTTCCGGACTAGCGGGGGCACAAGAGACCCAGTACTTC
>TRBJ2-3|.|TRBV5-6|14|few
CASSLAGLTDTQYF
TGTGCCAGCAGCTTGGCAGGGTTGACAGATACGCAGTATTTT
>TRBJ1-3|.|TRBV29-1|13|.
CSARRGSGNTIYF
TGCAGCGCACGCCGGGGATCTGGAAACACCATATATTTT
>TRBJ1-3|.|TRBV5-1|13|.
CASSSDIRNTIYF
TGCGCCAGCAGCTCCGACATTCGAAACACCATATATTTT
>TRBJ1-2|TRBD1|TRBV11-2|16|many
CASSTAGTGIGNGYTF
TGTGCCAGCAGCACAGCCGGGACAGGGATAGGCAATGGCTACACCTTC
>TRBJ2-2|.|TRBV5-1|14|few
CASRLQRNTGELFF
TGCGCCAGCCGATTGCAGAGGAACACCGGGGAGCTGTTTTTT
>TRBJ1-1|TRBD1|TRBV6-1|12|.
CASSAGTVKAFF
TGTGCCAGCAGTGCCGGGACAGTGAAAGCTTTCTTT
>TRBJ2-1|.|TRBV27|15|many
CASSSYQSSYNEQFF
TGTGCCAGCAGTTCCTACCAGAGCTCCTACAATGAGCAGTTCTTC
>TRBJ1-5|TRBD1|TRBV5-5|14|.
CASSILTGNQPQHF
TGTGCCAGCAGCATTCTGACAGGGAATCAGCCCCAGCATTTT
>TRBJ2-2|.|TRBV6-5|15|few
CASTGGASNTGELFF
TGTGCCAGCACTGGGGGGGCCTCGAACACCGGGGAGCTGTTTTTT
>TRBJ1-5|TRBD1|TRBV20-1|16|.
CSAPFGTGLSNQPQHF
TGCAGTGCCCCTTTCGGGACAGGGCTTAGCAATCAGCCCCAGCATTTT
>TRBJ2-2|TRBD2|TRBV6-5|16|.
CASSKNPGLASGELFF
TGTGCCAGCAGCAAGAACCCGGGACTAGCGTCCGGGGAGCTGTTTTTT
>TRBJ2-7|.|TRBV6-6|15|.
CASSYPPRRDYEQYF
TGTGCCAGCAGTTACCCGCCACGGAGAGACTACGAGCAGTACTTC
>TRBJ2-1|TRBD2|TRBV20-1|13|few
CGSLAATYNEQFF
TGCGGGTCACTAGCGGCGACCTACAATGAGCAGTTCTTC
>TRBJ2-3|.|TRBV29-1|11|.
CSVGTSDTQYF
TGCAGCGTTGGGACATCCGATACGCAGTATTTT